The present T cell receptor (beta chain) was sequenced within a study of blood T cell repertoires in COVID-19. This CDR3 is built from 14 residues. Germline V CDR1 and CDR2: SEHNR, FQNEAQ (reference sequence). V lost 6 bases, J lost 6 bases, and 5 bases stayed unmatched. Measured with immunoSEQ multiplex PCR; TCRdb has only the in-frame clones, and not every one. The profile shows approximately 310,000 clones, approximately 85% of them singletons. The sample consisted of PBMCs or T cells enriched from blood (not recorded which). V is TRBV7-9 and J is TRBJ2-3, with 11 bases aligning to TRBD2. This receptor was obtained from a man aged 30 to 45 who had recovered from COVID-19. As DNA, the CDR3 is TGTGCCAGCAGTTTTAGCGGGGGGGGCGATACGCAGTATTTT. Residues: CASSFSGGGDTQYF.